A single sample gave rise to the 10 T cell receptor beta chains below, sequenced in a study of blood T cell repertoires in COVID-19. Libraries were prepared by immunoSEQ multiplex PCR; TCRdb keeps only in-frame clonotypes and omits some of them. The repertoire includes some 250,000 clones, about 86% of them detected once, and about 3.3% sits in the top ten. The sequencing input was PBMCs or T cells enriched from blood (not recorded which). The source is a woman aged 40 to 55 with acute COVID-19.

The CDR3 protein is CASSQGTDIATIYF. For the CDR3, the DNA is TGTGCCAGCAGCCAGGGGACAGATATTGCCACCATATATTTT. The J gene is TRBJ1-3, the V gene TRBV3-1 (or the pseudogene TRBV3-2); 7 positions match TRBD1. The CDR3 has 14 amino acids. V trimming: 3 bases; J trimming: 9 bases; junction bases outside the gene matches: 8. Germline lookup yields CDR1 LGHDT and CDR2 YNNKEL (reference sequence).

The chain combines TRBV29-1 with TRBJ1-2, with D possibly being TRBD1 (6 bases). The germline CDR1 and CDR2 sequences are SQVTM and ANQGSEA. The CDR3 totals 13 residues. Trimming cost V 7 bases and J 4 bases, with 16 bases left between them. CDR3 sequence reads: CSAGTRSFYGYTF. In DNA, the CDR3 is TGCAGCGCCGGGACAAGGAGTTTCTATGGCTACACCTTC.

The chain couples TRBV5-1 to TRBJ1-6; the D gene is possibly TRBD1 (6 bases). The CDR3 is 16 residues long. CDR1 is SGHRS, CDR2 YFSETQ, per germline. Trimming took 0 bases from V and 6 from J, leaving 13 bases between them. Written as DNA, the CDR3 is TGCGCCAGCAGCTTGGGTGGGGACACCGCTAATTCACCCCTCCACTTT. This encodes CASSLGGDTANSPLHF.

The chain couples TRBV5-1 to TRBJ1-1; 7 bases line up with TRBD1. V lost 4 bases to trimming and J lost 2 bases; unmatched junction nucleotides: 8. The V gene's germline CDR1 is SGHRS and CDR2 YFSETQ. The CDR3 length is 15 residues. The CDR3 loop is CASSRGTVGNTEAFF. DNA of the CDR3: TGCGCCAGCAGCCGGGGGACAGTTGGTAACACTGAAGCTTTCTTT.

The rearrangement links TRBV7-3 to TRBJ2-1, with 8 bases that match TRBD2. Unmatched junction bases numbered 9, after V lost 1 base and J lost 7 bases. The CDR3 loop spans 16 amino acids. Germline V gene data show CDR1 as SGHTA and CDR2 as FQGTGA. In DNA, the CDR3 is TGTGCCAGCAGCTTAAATCCAGCGGGAGTTGATAATGAGCAGTTCTTC. It encodes CASSLNPAGVDNEQFF.

This clone was found a few times. This chain uses TRBV2 with TRBJ1-4, with unresolved D. Trimming shortened V by 7 bases and J by 6 bases, and 18 bases separated the two germline ends. CDR1 SNHLY and CDR2 FYNNEI come from the germline V gene. The CDR3 sequence is 15 residues long. The CDR3 DNA follows: TGTGCCAGCAAAAGATATACAGTCGTGGATGAAAAACTGTTTTTT. As protein: CASKRYTVVDEKLFF.

The rearrangement uses TRBV5-6 and TRBJ1-2; tentative D call: TRBD1 (5 bases). This CDR3 spans 14 amino acids. Germline values: CDR1 SGHDT, CDR2 YYEEEE. V was trimmed by 2 bases and J by 3 bases, leaving 11 bases between them. CDR3 region: CASSLRQSDYGYTF. The CDR3 region has the DNA TGTGCCAGCAGCTTAAGACAGTCCGACTATGGCTACACCTTC. Full variable domain (remainder filled in from reference TRBV5-6 and TRBJ1-2): DAGVTQSPTHLIKTRGQQVTLRCSPKSGHDTVSWYQQALGQGPQFIFQYYEEEERQRGNFPDRFSGHQFPNYSSELNVNALLLGDSALYLCASSLRQSDYGYTFGSGTRLTVV.

This chain connects TRBV27 to TRBJ1-1; D is unresolved. The CDR3 runs 14 residues. Trimming pared 0 bases from V and 1 base from J, leaving 6 bases between. The germline gives CDR1 MNHEY, CDR2 SMNVEV (reference sequence). The CDR3 bases are TGTGCCAGCAGTTTATCATCCGGGAACACTGAAGCTTTCTTT. Amino acids: CASSLSSGNTEAFF.

In this sample, this clone turned up a few times. The chain employs TRBV6-5 and TRBJ1-3, with 7 bases aligning to TRBD1. V lost 6 bases, J lost 4 bases, and 6 bases stayed unmatched. Germline V CDR1 and CDR2: MNHEY, SVGAGI. The length of the CDR3 is 14 residues. CDR3 bases: TGTGCCAGCAGCCAAGGGACAGACGGAAACACCATATATTTT. Protein product: CASSQGTDGNTIYF.

The chain links TRBV6-5 to TRBJ1-1, with D perhaps matching TRBD1 (6 bases). Between the trimmed V and J ends, which lost 7 bases and 8 bases, there was a span of 23 bases. Germline V gene sequence: CDR1 MNHEY, CDR2 SVGAGI. The CDR3 runs 15 residues. Here the CDR3 DNA reads TGTGCCAGCACCTCCGGGACATTGGCGCTACTGGAAGCTTTCTTT. It is translated as CASTSGTLALLEAFF.